This passage covers 23 T cell receptor beta chains from one sample sequenced in a study of vaccination effects on CD4 cells after COVID-19. Antigen-specific CD4+ T cells were first expanded with viral peptide pools by the ViraFEST assay and only then sequenced. Once cultured for around 11 days, the cells underwent separation to obtain CD4+ T cells. All participants had two doses of either the BNT162b2 or mRNA-1273 vaccine. TCRdb's table, derived via immunoSEQ multiplex PCR, lists solely in-frame clones and lacks some. The sample records some 17,000 clones, approximately 70% being singletons. These receptors have no identified antigens. The sequences come from CD4+ T cells from PBMCs cultured with SARS-CoV-2 spike peptides, collected after COVID-19 vaccination. These receptors were obtained from a human donor who received a COVID-19 vaccine.

This chain connects TRBV28 to TRBJ2-2; the D is unclear. Trimming left V 4 bases short and J 1 base short, with 7 bases between. Germline-derived CDR1 and CDR2 are MDHEN and SYDVKM. This CDR3 spans 14 amino acids. CDR3 loop: CASSSWGNTGELFF. The CDR3, as DNA: TGTGCCAGCAGTTCATGGGGGAACACCGGGGAGCTGTTTTTT. The whole variable domain, remainder taken from reference TRBV28 and TRBJ2-2, is DVKVTQSSRYLVKRTGEKVFLECVQDMDHENMFWYRQDPGLGLRLIYFSYDVKMKEKGDIPEGYSVSREKKERFSLILESASTNQTSMYLCASSSWGNTGELFFGEGSRLTVL.

This clone is a singleton in its sample. The genes are TRBV5-4 and TRBJ2-5; possibly TRBD1 for D (5 bases). The CDR3 is 15 amino acids. Trimming took 4 bases from V and 2 from J, leaving 15 bases between them. CDR1 SGHNT and CDR2 YYREEE come from the germline V gene (reference sequence). CDR3 amino acids: CASSVSPTDQETQYF. For the CDR3, the DNA is TGTGCCAGCAGCGTCTCCCCGACAGATCAAGAGACCCAGTACTTC. Based on the CDR3 plus reference TRBV5-4 and TRBJ2-5, the full variable domain is ETGVTQSPTHLIKTRGQQVTLRCSSQSGHNTVSWYQQALGQGPQFIFQYYREEENGRGNFPPRFSGLQFPNYSSELNVNALELDDSALYLCASSVSPTDQETQYFGPGTRLLVL.

This chain joins TRBV4-1 and TRBJ2-2, with D possibly being TRBD2 (6 bases). Trimming removed 2 bases from V and 0 bases from J, with 10 bases in between. The CDR3 spans 16 residues. The V gene's germline CDR1 is MGHRA and CDR2 YSYEKL. CDR3 DNA sequence: TGCGCCAGCAGCCAATCCGGGACTGCGAACACCGGGGAGCTGTTTTTT. Translation: CASSQSGTANTGELFF.

V and J are TRBV2 and TRBJ2-1; the match to TRBD2 covers 8 bases. After removal of 3 bases from V and 9 bases from J, the junction contained 7 bases not matched to a gene. The CDR3 contains 14 residues. CDR1 is SNHLY, CDR2 FYNNEI, per germline. The CDR3 loop is CASSDLLAGSEQFF. CDR3 coding DNA: TGTGCCAGCAGTGATCTATTAGCGGGGAGTGAGCAGTTCTTC.

J is TRBJ2-1 and V is TRBV24-1; D may be TRBD2 (6 bases). This CDR3 is built from 19 residues. Deletions cut 3 bases from V and 4 bases from J, with 24 bases between. Germline CDR1 and CDR2: KGHDR and SFDVKD. CDR3 DNA: TGTGCCACCAGTGATCCCTCCTTTGGGGGGAGCCGCAATTACAATGAGCAGTTCTTC. Translation: CATSDPSFGGSRNYNEQFF.

V and J are TRBV28 and TRBJ1-2; TRBD1 agrees at 10 bases. The germline CDR1 and CDR2 sequences are MDHEN and SYDVKM. This CDR3 has 14 amino acids. V shed 6 bases and J 8 bases; nucleotides not matched to a gene: 9. In DNA form, the CDR3 reads TGTGCCAGCAGCTCAGGACAGGGGGGTCTGGGCTACACCTTC. Protein: CASSSGQGGLGYTF.

This rearrangement joins TRBV18 to TRBJ2-5, with D uncertain. The CDR3 contains 11 residues. Germline V gene data show CDR1 as KGHSH and CDR2 as LQKENI. The V end was cut by 3 bases, the J end by 6 bases, with 5 bases between. CDR3 sequence (DNA): TGTGCCAGCTCACCGAAAAAGACCCAGTACTTC. It is translated as CASSPKKTQYF.

The chain uses TRBV9 and TRBJ2-1; 10 nucleotides line up with TRBD2. J was trimmed by 12 bases and V by 0 bases; bases with no gene match: 9. This CDR3 contains 15 residues. CDR1 is SGDLS and CDR2 is YYNGEE in the germline V gene. The DNA for the CDR3 is TGTGCCAGCAGCGTAGCCCTAGCGGGAGATCCCAGGCAGTTCTTC. Protein sequence: CASSVALAGDPRQFF.

This rearrangement joins TRBV20-1 to TRBJ2-7; 14 bases align to TRBD2. The CDR3 contains 19 residues. Per germline, CDR1 DFQATT and CDR2 SNEGSKA (reference sequence). V shed 3 bases, J shed 7 bases, and the junction held 20 bases outside the gene matches. CDR3 amino acids: CSASPPGQVGLAGDWEQYF. Here the CDR3 DNA reads TGCAGTGCTAGTCCGCCGGGACAGGTGGGACTAGCGGGAGATTGGGAGCAGTACTTC.

CDR3 nucleotide sequence: TGTGCCAGCAGTCCGACCGGGGAGCTGTTTTTT. Its translation: CASSPTGELFF. The rearrangement uses TRBV6-6 and TRBJ2-2; no clear D. The ends were cut back, 5 bases at V and 5 bases at J, with 3 bases in the middle. Germline values: CDR1 MNHNY, CDR2 SVGAGI (reference sequence). This CDR3 contains 11 residues.

The count of this clone is one. The chain carries TRBV10-3 and TRBJ2-7, with D unresolved. Looked up from germline, CDR1 is ENHRY and CDR2 is SYGVKD. This CDR3 region has 10 residues. Trimming shortened V by 8 bases and J by 6 bases, and 8 bases separated the two germline ends. This CDR3 reads CAIPLGEQYF. The CDR3 DNA reads as TGTGCCATCCCCCTCGGCGAGCAGTACTTC.

The chain combines TRBV29-1 with TRBJ1-2, with D maybe TRBD1 (5 bases). Deletions cut 3 bases from V and 4 bases from J, with 12 bases between. There are 13 residues in the CDR3. In germline, CDR1 is SQVTM, CDR2 ANQGSEA. CDR3 sequence reads: CSVDLVGGYGYTF. Here the CDR3 DNA reads TGCAGCGTTGATTTAGTTGGGGGCTATGGCTACACCTTC.

This clone is classed as medium-sized. V gene TRBV10-3 combines with J gene TRBJ2-1; unclear D gene. V was shortened by 6 bases and J by 6 bases, with 12 bases between the two germline ends. CDR3 length: 13 residues. Germline CDR1 ENHRY, CDR2 SYGVKD. CDR3: CAISQVAPNEQFF. Written as DNA, the CDR3 is TGTGCCATCAGCCAGGTAGCCCCCAATGAGCAGTTCTTC.

The CDR3 DNA reads as TGTGCCAGCAGCTTAGATCCGGACAGGGCCTACAATGAGCAGTTCTTC. Its translation: CASSLDPDRAYNEQFF. The V call is TRBV13, the J call TRBJ2-1, with TRBD1 identical over 8 bases. The CDR3 loop spans 16 amino acids. V trimming: 1 base; J trimming: 2 bases; junction bases outside the gene matches: 4. From germline, CDR1 is PRHDT and CDR2 FYEKMQ (reference sequence).

The chain joins TRBV2 to TRBJ2-7; D not certain. The CDR3 loop spans 12 amino acids. V was cut by 7 bases and J by 6 bases, with 13 bases left in between. CDR1 and CDR2 (germline): SNHLY, FYNNEI. CDR3 sequence reads: CASIPDLGEQYF. CDR3 bases: TGTGCCAGCATCCCGGACCTCGGCGAGCAGTACTTC.

This chain connects TRBV4-1 to TRBJ2-3, with no clear D. Trimming cost V 3 bases and J 6 bases, with 7 bases left between them. CDR1 and CDR2 from the germline V gene are MGHRA and YSYEKL. The CDR3 consists of 12 residues. The CDR3 DNA is TGCGCCAGCAGCCAGCCCATGGATACGCAGTATTTT. Translated, it gives CASSQPMDTQYF.

This clone was detected only a few times. This chain connects TRBV7-9 to TRBJ1-2; TRBD1 matches at 8 bases. The V gene's germline CDR1 is SEHNR and CDR2 FQNEAQ (reference sequence). The CDR3 is 14 amino acids. Losses at the gene ends were 4 bases for V and 6 bases for J; bases not matched to a gene: 7. The CDR3 reads CASSSGQGKNGYTF. CDR3 sequence (DNA): TGTGCCAGCAGCTCAGGACAGGGTAAAAATGGCTACACCTTC. Combining the CDR3 with reference TRBV7-9 and TRBJ1-2 gives the whole variable domain DTGVSQNPRHKITKRGQNVTFRCDPISEHNRLYWYRQTLGQGPEFLTYFQNEAQLEKSRLLSDRFSAERPKGSFSTLEIQRTEQGDSAMYLCASSSGQGKNGYTFGSGTRLTVV.

The table lists this clone with a count of one. This chain joins TRBV19 and TRBJ2-2; 7 bases match TRBD1. Per germline, CDR1 LNHDA and CDR2 SQIVND (reference sequence). The CDR3 is 15 amino acids. Losses at the gene ends were 3 bases for V and 3 bases for J; bases not matched to a gene: 4. The CDR3 protein is CASSMDRRDTGELFF. CDR3 DNA: TGTGCCAGTAGTATGGACAGGCGGGACACCGGGGAGCTGTTTTTT. The full variable domain, in which reference TRBV19 and TRBJ2-2 provide the parts outside the CDR3, is DGGITQSPKYLFRKEGQNVTLSCEQNLNHDAMYWYRQDPGQGLRLIYYSQIVNDFQKGDIAEGYSVSREKKESFPLTVTSAQKNPTAFYLCASSMDRRDTGELFFGEGSRLTVL.

The genes are TRBV19 and TRBJ1-2, with no clear D. The CDR3 consists of 12 residues. The germline V gene has CDR1 LNHDA and CDR2 SQIVND (reference sequence). The V and J ends lost 7 bases and 8 bases respectively, with 14 bases between them. CDR3 region: CASNSLSRGYTF. The CDR3 coding sequence is TGTGCCAGTAACAGCCTTTCACGGGGCTACACCTTC.

This chain uses TRBV5-4 with TRBJ2-6; maybe TRBD2 (5 bases). The V end was cut by 1 base, the J end by 9 bases, with 11 bases between. Germline CDR1 is SGHNT and CDR2 is YYREEE (reference sequence). The CDR3 totals 14 residues. The CDR3 nucleotides are TGTGCCAGCAGCTTGTATCGGGATTTCAACGTCCTGACTTTC. Its protein is CASSLYRDFNVLTF.

V usage is TRBV5-4 and J usage is TRBJ2-7; a possible D gene is TRBD1 (6 bases). Germline V CDR1 and CDR2: SGHNT, YYREEE (reference sequence). The length of the CDR3 is 13 residues. V gave up 6 bases and J gave up 0 bases, with 10 bases separating them. CDR3 nucleotide sequence: TGTGCCAGCACAGGGGTGGGCTCCTACGAGCAGTACTTC. It yields the protein CASTGVGSYEQYF.

The chain carries TRBV6-5 and TRBJ2-7; 7 bases fit TRBD1. V lost 6 bases and J lost 2; bases outside the gene matches: 7. Germline CDR1 is MNHEY and CDR2 is SVGAGI. The CDR3 length is 14 residues. The CDR3 DNA is TGTGCCAGCAGCCGGGACAGACTGACCTACGAGCAGTACTTC. It codes for CASSRDRLTYEQYF.

The count of this clone is one. The chain combines TRBV30 with TRBJ1-1; tentatively, D is TRBD1 (5 bases). The V gene's germline CDR1 is GTSNPN and CDR2 SVGIG (reference sequence). The CDR3 totals 17 residues. V lost 8 bases to trimming and J lost 0 bases, with 25 bases between them. The CDR3 nucleotides read TGTGCCGTAGGCTGGAGGGGTGGAGGGACCATGAACACTGAAGCTTTCTTT. Protein sequence: CAVGWRGGGTMNTEAFF.